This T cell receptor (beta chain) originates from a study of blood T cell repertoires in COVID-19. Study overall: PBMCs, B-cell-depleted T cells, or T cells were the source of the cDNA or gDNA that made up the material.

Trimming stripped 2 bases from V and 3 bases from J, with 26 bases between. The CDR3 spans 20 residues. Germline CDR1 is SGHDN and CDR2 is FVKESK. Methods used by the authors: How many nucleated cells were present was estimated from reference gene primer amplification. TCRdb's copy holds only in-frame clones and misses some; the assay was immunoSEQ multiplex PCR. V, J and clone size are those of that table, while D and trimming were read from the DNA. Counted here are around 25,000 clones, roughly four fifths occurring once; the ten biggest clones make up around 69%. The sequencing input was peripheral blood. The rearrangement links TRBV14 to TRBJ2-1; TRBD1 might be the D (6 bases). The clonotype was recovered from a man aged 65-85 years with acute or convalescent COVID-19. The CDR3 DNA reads TGTGCCAGCAGCCAACCCACAAGGGACATGTTGCTGCCCTGCTACAATGAGCAGTTCTTC. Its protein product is CASSQPTRDMLLPCYNEQFF. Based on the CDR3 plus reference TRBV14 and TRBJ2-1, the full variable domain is EAGVTQFPSHSVIEKGQTVTLRCDPISGHDNLYWYRRVMGKEIKFLLHFVKESKQDESGMPNNRFLAERTGGTYSTLKVQPAELEDSGVYFCASSQPTRDMLLPCYNEQFFGPGTRLTVL.